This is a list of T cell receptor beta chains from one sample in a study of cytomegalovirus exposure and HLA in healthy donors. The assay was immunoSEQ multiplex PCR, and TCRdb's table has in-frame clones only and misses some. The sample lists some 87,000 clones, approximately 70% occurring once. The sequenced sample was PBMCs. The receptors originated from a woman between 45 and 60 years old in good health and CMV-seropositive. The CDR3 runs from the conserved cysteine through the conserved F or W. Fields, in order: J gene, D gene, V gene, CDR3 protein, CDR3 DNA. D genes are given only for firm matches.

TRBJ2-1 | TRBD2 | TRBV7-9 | CASSLTSGRGMLQFF | TGTGCCAGCAGCTTAACTAGCGGGAGAGGGATGTTGCAGTTCTTC
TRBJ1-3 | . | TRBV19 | CASSTPGVSGNTIYF | TGTGCCAGTAGTACCCCAGGCGTCTCTGGAAACACCATATATTTT
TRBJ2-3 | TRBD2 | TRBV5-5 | CASSMTSGRTDTQYF | TGTGCCAGCAGCATGACTAGCGGGAGGACAGATACGCAGTATTTT
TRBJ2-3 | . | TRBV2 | CASSGSGLITDTQYF | TGTGCCAGCAGTGGGTCGGGGTTGATCACAGATACGCAGTATTTT
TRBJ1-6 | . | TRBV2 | CASSVEGGNSPLHF | TGTGCCAGCAGTGTGGAGGGTGGGAATTCACCCCTCCACTTT
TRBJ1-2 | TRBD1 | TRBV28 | CASRGQGANYGYTF | TGTGCCAGCAGGGGACAGGGAGCTAACTATGGCTACACCTTC
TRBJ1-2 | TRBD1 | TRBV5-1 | CASSLEPSYRDRERGYTF | TGCGCCAGCAGCTTGGAACCCTCCTACCGGGACAGGGAGAGGGGCTACACCTTC
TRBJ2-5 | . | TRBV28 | CASSPGIRRYQETQYF | TGTGCCAGCAGTCCCGGGATTAGGCGGTATCAAGAGACCCAGTACTTC
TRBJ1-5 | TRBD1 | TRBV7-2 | CASSLVGTDINQPQHF | TGTGCCAGCAGCTTAGTGGGGACAGATATCAATCAGCCCCAGCATTTT
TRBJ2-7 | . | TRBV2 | CASIPTTGYEQYF | TGTGCCAGCATACCGACTACCGGCTACGAGCAGTACTTC